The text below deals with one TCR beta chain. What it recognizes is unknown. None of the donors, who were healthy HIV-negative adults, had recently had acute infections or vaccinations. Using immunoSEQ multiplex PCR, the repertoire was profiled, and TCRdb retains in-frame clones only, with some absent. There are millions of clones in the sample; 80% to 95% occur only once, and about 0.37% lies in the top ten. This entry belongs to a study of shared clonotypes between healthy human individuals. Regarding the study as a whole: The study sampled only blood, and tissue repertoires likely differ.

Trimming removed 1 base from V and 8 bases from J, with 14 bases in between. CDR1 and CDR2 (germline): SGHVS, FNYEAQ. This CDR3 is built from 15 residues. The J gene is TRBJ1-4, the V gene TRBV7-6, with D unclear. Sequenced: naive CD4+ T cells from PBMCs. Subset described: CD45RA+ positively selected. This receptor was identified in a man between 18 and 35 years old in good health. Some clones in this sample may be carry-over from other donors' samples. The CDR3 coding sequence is TGTGCCAGCAGCTTAGGGCCTACTGCCGGGGAAAAACTGTTTTTT. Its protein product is CASSLGPTAGEKLFF.